This T cell receptor beta chain was captured in a study of blood T cell repertoires in COVID-19. Authors' processing steps: Counts of nucleated cells, estimated from reference gene primer amplification, were obtained. Generated by immunoSEQ multiplex PCR, the TCRdb table keeps only in-frame clones and is missing some. The V and J calls and clone size come from that table; D and trimming were worked out from the DNA. The sample has some 150,000 clones, 80% seen once. This CDR3 spans 15 amino acids. Deletions cut 1 base from V and 5 bases from J, with 9 bases between. Germline assignment: CDR1 MDHEN and CDR2 SYDVKM.

This sequence joins TRBV28 and TRBJ1-6; D ambiguous. The clonotype comes from a man aged 55 to 69 with active or convalescent COVID-19. What was sequenced was peripheral blood. CDR3 coding DNA: TGTGCCAGCAGTTTATTCCCCCGAGATAATTCACCCCTCCACTTT. Its translation is CASSLFPRDNSPLHF. The whole variable domain, remainder taken from reference TRBV28 and TRBJ1-6, is DVKVTQSSRYLVKRTGEKVFLECVQDMDHENMFWYRQDPGLGLRLIYFSYDVKMKEKGDIPEGYSVSREKKERFSLILESASTNQTSMYLCASSLFPRDNSPLHFGNGTRLTVT.